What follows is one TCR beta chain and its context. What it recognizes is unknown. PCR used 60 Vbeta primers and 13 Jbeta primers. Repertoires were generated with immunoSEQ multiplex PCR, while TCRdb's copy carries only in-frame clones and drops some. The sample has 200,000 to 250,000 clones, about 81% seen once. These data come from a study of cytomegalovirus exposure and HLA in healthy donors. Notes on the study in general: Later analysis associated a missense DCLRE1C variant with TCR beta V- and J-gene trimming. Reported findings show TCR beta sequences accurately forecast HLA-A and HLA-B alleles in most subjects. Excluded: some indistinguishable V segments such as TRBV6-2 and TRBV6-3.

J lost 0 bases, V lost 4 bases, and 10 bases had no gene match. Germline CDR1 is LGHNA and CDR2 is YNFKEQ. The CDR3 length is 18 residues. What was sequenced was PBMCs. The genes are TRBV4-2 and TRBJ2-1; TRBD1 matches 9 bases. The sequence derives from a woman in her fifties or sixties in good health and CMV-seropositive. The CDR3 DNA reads TGTGCCAGCAGCCGAGTAGACAGGGGGGGAATCTCCTACAATGAGCAGTTCTTC. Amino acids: CASSRVDRGGISYNEQFF.